The rows below give T cell receptor beta chains drawn from one sample of a study of radiation and T cells in renal cell carcinoma. Only in-frame clones appear in the TCRdb table, and some are missing; sequencing was by immunoSEQ multiplex PCR. The sample carries 150,000 or so clones, around four fifths recorded once. Sequencing used blood, obtained from a patient whose treatment included radiotherapy and nephrectomy. The receptor source for this set is a woman in her forties or fifties with renal cell carcinoma. Both conserved end residues are part of each CDR3.

j_call v_call cdr3_aa
TRBJ2-3 TRBV5-1 CASSRLTSGGPDTQYF
TRBJ2-7 TRBV7-2 CASSLFGNLPSSYEQYF
TRBJ1-6 TRBV30 CAWSTGAGYNSPLHF
TRBJ2-1 TRBV27 CASSPGHRGDDEQFF
TRBJ2-1 TRBV5-1 CASSLAQLNEQFF
TRBJ1-1 TRBV20-1 CSANKNTEAFF
TRBJ1-4 TRBV5-1 CASNTGQGSGEKLFF
TRBJ1-2 TRBV29-1 CSVEAVPNHPATDGYTF
TRBJ2-2 TRBV9 CASSVATGGSGDGELFF
TRBJ1-1 TRBV6-1 CASSGRGHMNTEAFF
TRBJ2-7 TRBV19 CASSRVAGGDPYEQYF
TRBJ2-7 TRBV5-1 CASSDGTSGDYEQYF
TRBJ1-2 TRBV29-1 CSVEAGKGYTF
TRBJ1-5 TRBV2 CASSEFGSRNQPQHF
TRBJ2-3 TRBV7-6 CASSFSGDTQYF
TRBJ1-2 TRBV5-1 CASSLDRSNYGYTF
TRBJ2-1 TRBV4-2 CASSQEGTGGYNEQFF
TRBJ1-5 TRBV18 CASSPGTGGRQPQHF
TRBJ1-5 TRBV28 CASSSNSGTPDQPQHF
TRBJ2-7 TRBV9 CASSARQGRDYEQYF
TRBJ1-5 TRBV7-2 CASSSMVGNQPQHF
TRBJ2-2 TRBV25-1 CASSESTVTGELFF
TRBJ2-7 TRBV6-5 CASSYNYEQYF
TRBJ1-1 TRBV6-5 CASSYSGTGVNTEAFF
TRBJ2-1 TRBV7-7 CASSLDRTGHNEQFF
TRBJ2-7 TRBV7-2 CASSSDSGMYEQYF
TRBJ1-1 TRBV29-1 CSAPEAFF
TRBJ1-2 TRBV27 CASSVGTGRNYGYTF
TRBJ1-5 TRBV15 CATRTDPSNQPQHF
TRBJ1-5 TRBV6-5 CASSYGRVSNQPQHF
TRBJ2-7 TRBV10-3 CAIKRDGQSYEQYF
TRBJ2-3 TRBV7-9 CASSPAVQDTDTQYF
TRBJ1-6 TRBV9 CASSPQPRERSPLHF
TRBJ2-3 TRBV5-6 CASSLGRAKYF
TRBJ1-1 TRBV6-6 CASTPYNTEAFF
TRBJ2-5 TRBV28 CASSYSARPGIWTQYF
TRBJ2-3 TRBV10-1 CASSEGEAGTDTQYF
TRBJ2-5 TRBV2 CASSPLRGGPETQYF
TRBJ2-4 TRBV9 CASSTTLGDIQYF
TRBJ1-2 TRBV25-1 CASTGGAGGYTF
TRBJ1-1 TRBV9 CASSFSPGTDTEAFF
TRBJ1-6 TRBV15 CATSGGILNSPLHF
TRBJ2-7 TRBV2 CASSEERTVSSYEQYF
TRBJ2-7 TRBV28 CASSLTVSYEQYF
TRBJ1-1 TRBV9 CASSVDMSSTEAFF